Here is one T cell receptor (beta chain) with its context. The target antigen is unknown. Per germline, CDR1 SNHLY and CDR2 FYNNEI. The CDR3 covers 18 residues. Trimming at V came to 4 bases and at J to 2 bases, leaving 15 bases not matched to a gene. The data derive from a study of shared clonotypes between healthy human individuals. Study-wide findings and caveats: Some naive CD4 clonotypes, roughly 5%, turned up in common across several donors.

Data came from immunoSEQ multiplex PCR; TCRdb stores just in-frame clones and leaves some out. The sample lists some 1,600,000 clones, approximately 98% occurring once. This rearrangement joins TRBV2 to TRBJ2-3, with 7 nucleotides matching TRBD2. Sequenced: naive CD4+ T cells sorted from blood. This sample's subset: CD45RA+ positively selected. The TCR originated in a man aged 25-45 years in good health. The CDR3 sequence is CASSVGRDGSGDTDTQYF. CDR3 DNA: TGTGCCAGCAGTGTAGGGAGGGATGGATCGGGTGACACAGATACGCAGTATTTT. The full variable domain, rest sourced from reference TRBV2 and TRBJ2-3, is EPEVTQTPSHQVTQMGQEVILRCVPISNHLYFYWYRQILGQKVEFLVSFYNNEISEKSEIFDDQFSVERPDGSNFTLKIRSTKLEDSAMYFCASSVGRDGSGDTDTQYFGPGTRLTVL.